These 2 T cell receptor beta chains share one sample of origin, sequenced in a study of T cells in women clearing cervical HPV infection. Using immunoSEQ multiplex PCR, the repertoire was profiled, and TCRdb retains in-frame clones only, with some absent. The sample has around 30,000 clones. The material sequenced was blood buffy coat. The receptors come from a woman between 18 and 70 years old with a cervical HPV16 infection that either progressed to CIN3+ or cleared (not recorded which).

Comment on this clone: Read sequence stops 3 residues before the CDR3 end, and the germline J gene provides the missing end. The chain couples TRBV2 to TRBJ1-6, with D possibly being TRBD1 (6 bases). The CDR3 is 12 residues long. Germline lookup yields CDR1 SNHLY and CDR2 FYNNEI. The covered CDR3 bases are TGTGCCAGCAGCGCGACAGGAAGGCCC. This sequence encodes CASSATGRP. The entire CDR3 is CASSATGRPLHF. The full variable domain, completed using reference TRBV2 and TRBJ1-6, is EPEVTQTPSHQVTQMGQEVILRCVPISNHLYFYWYRQILGQKVEFLVSFYNNEISEKSEIFDDQFSVERPDGSNFTLKIRSTKLEDSAMYFCASSATGRPLHFGNGTRLTVT.

Comment on this clone: Read coverage stops 3 residues before the CDR3 terminus; the germline J gene supplies the remainder. The rearrangement links TRBV4-2 to TRBJ2-6, with 7 bases lining up with TRBD1. Germline CDR1 and CDR2: LGHNA and YNFKEQ. This CDR3 comprises 18 residues. After removal of 4 bases from V and 4 bases from J, the junction contained 13 bases not matched to a gene. The CDR3 sequence is CASSPSPGTVTGANVLTF. CDR3 DNA, as far as it was read: TGTGCCAGCAGCCCAAGTCCCGGGACAGTAACCGGGGCCAACGTC.